These 29 T cell receptor beta chains came from one sample sequenced in a study of lymphopenia after photon versus proton radiotherapy (dated by TCRdb to the late 2010s). The protocol used for the library was the immunoSEQ multiplex PCR assay. In TCRdb, the immuneACCESS table is reduced to in-frame sequences with V and J assigned. These tables do not hold every clone; where another copy was compared, an unresolved V gene accounts for under half, and the others remain unexplained. A total of about 70,000 clones appear in this sample, 87% of them only once. 11% of the sample goes to the ten largest clones. Source: peripheral blood, taken from a patient treated with proton-based radiotherapy. The source is an elderly man with esophageal cancer.

The gene calls are TRBV4-3 and TRBJ1-4; D ambiguous. Germline V gene sequence: CDR1 LGHNA, CDR2 YSLEER. Trimming took 0 bases from V and 6 from J, leaving 11 bases between them. The CDR3 is 15 residues long. The CDR3 loop reads CASSQDARLDEKLFF. In DNA form, the CDR3 reads TGCGCCAGCAGCCAAGATGCCAGGCTGGATGAAAAACTGTTTTTT.

This chain connects TRBV25-1 to TRBJ2-1; 12 bases are a match to TRBD2. The CDR3 runs to 14 residues. Germline V gene lookup returns CDR1 MGHDK and CDR2 SYGVNS. Losses at the gene ends were 4 bases for V and 5 bases for J; bases not matched to a gene: 0. This CDR3 is CASSGTSGNNEQFF. Here the CDR3 DNA reads TGTGCCAGCAGTGGGACTAGCGGGAACAATGAGCAGTTCTTC.

The rearrangement links TRBV6-5 to TRBJ1-5; D not certain. Germline lookup yields CDR1 MNHEY and CDR2 SVGAGI. The CDR3 has 12 amino acids. Trimming stripped 3 bases from V and 5 bases from J, with 5 bases between. CDR3 sequence: CASSYWDQPQHF. In DNA, the CDR3 is TGTGCCAGCAGTTATTGGGATCAGCCCCAGCATTTT.

The V and J genes are TRBV5-5 and TRBJ1-2; tentative D call: TRBD1 (6 bases). Trimming took off 4 bases at V and 6 bases at J, with 13 bases between the two ends. Per the germline V gene, CDR1 is SGHKS and CDR2 is YYEKEE (reference sequence). This CDR3 spans 13 amino acids. The CDR3 DNA follows: TGTGCCAGCAGCGCAACAGGGATTGATGGCTACACCTTC. Protein sequence: CASSATGIDGYTF.

The CDR3 sequence: CATSRDRTSGAFF. The CDR3 region has the DNA TGTGCCACCAGCAGAGATCGGACAAGCGGGGCTTTCTTT. The rearrangement uses TRBV15 and TRBJ1-1; TRBD1 might be the D (5 bases). Trimming took off 0 bases at V and 11 bases at J, with 13 bases between the two ends. The CDR3 loop spans 13 amino acids. Germline V CDR1 and CDR2: LNHNV, YYDKDF (reference sequence).

Relative to its sample, this clone is medium-sized. The chain joins TRBV5-1 to TRBJ2-5; the D gene could be TRBD1 or TRBD2 (5 bases each). V was trimmed by 2 bases and J by 4 bases, leaving 18 bases between them. CDR1 is SGHRS, CDR2 YFSETQ, per germline. This CDR3 has 16 amino acids. The CDR3 here is CASSFSGPGRAETQYF. CDR3 DNA sequence: TGCGCCAGCAGCTTTTCCGGGCCGGGACGAGCAGAGACCCAGTACTTC. Filled out from reference TRBV5-1 and TRBJ2-5, the complete variable domain reads KAGVTQTPRYLIKTRGQQVTLSCSPISGHRSVSWYQQTPGQGLQFLFEYFSETQRNKGNFPGRFSGRQFSNSRSEMNVSTLELGDSALYLCASSFSGPGRAETQYFGPGTRLLVL.

This clone was detected only a few times. The chain carries TRBV2 and TRBJ2-7; 8 nucleotides agree with TRBD1. CDR3 length: 15 residues. The germline V gene has CDR1 SNHLY and CDR2 FYNNEI. With V trimmed by 6 bases and J by 3 bases, 10 bases remained unmatched. The CDR3 reads CASRVTGGGYYEQYF. CDR3 sequence (DNA): TGTGCCAGCAGGGTTACAGGGGGTGGATACTACGAGCAGTACTTC.

Points on this clone: One end of the junction does not line up with germline, which may come from a read error. The V gene is TRBV23-1, the J gene TRBJ1-4; D gene uncertain. TRBV23-1 is classed as an ORF, of uncertain function. This CDR3 contains 13 residues. The CDR3 is CASSPRFNEKLFF. CDR3 bases: TGCGCCAGCAGTCCCCGGTTCAATGAGAAACTGTTTTTT.

The V and J genes are TRBV5-1 and TRBJ2-2, with D possibly being TRBD1 (6 bases). Per germline, CDR1 SGHRS and CDR2 YFSETQ. The length of the CDR3 is 15 residues. V was trimmed by 7 bases and J by 1 base, leaving 14 bases between them. The CDR3 spells CASDRSTGNTGELFF. In DNA, the CDR3 is TGCGCCAGCGACCGATCGACAGGGAACACCGGGGAGCTGTTTTTT.

The chain is built from TRBV7-2 and TRBJ2-7; D remains unclear. The CDR3 covers 14 residues. Trimming removed 4 bases from V and 0 bases from J, with 10 bases in between. Germline assignment: CDR1 SGHTA and CDR2 FQGNSA. The CDR3 coding sequence is TGTGCCAGCAGCTCGGAAGGGTACTCCTACGAGCAGTACTTC. Protein product: CASSSEGYSYEQYF.

Details on this clone: One base away lies a much larger clone, so this may be a sequencing read error. This same CDR3 is encoded by further DNA sequences in the sample. CDR3 nucleotides: TGTGCCTTCAGCGGGGGCAGGCAGGATTCACCCCTTCACTTT. Amino acid sequence: CAFSGGRQDSPLHF. This rearrangement joins TRBV30 to TRBJ1-6; D may be TRBD1 (6 bases). The CDR3 loop spans 14 amino acids. Germline CDR1 is GTSNPN and CDR2 is SVGIG (reference sequence).

J is TRBJ2-5 and V is TRBV6-5, with 8 bases matching TRBD1. The germline V gene encodes CDR1 MNHEY and CDR2 SVGAGI. The CDR3 sequence is 15 residues long. Losses at the gene ends were 8 bases for V and 7 bases for J; bases not matched to a gene: 15. The CDR3 is CASGPGTGLVRTQYF. The CDR3 DNA is TGTGCCAGCGGCCCCGGGACAGGCCTCGTGCGGACCCAGTACTTC.

V is TRBV11-2 and J is TRBJ2-2; 7 bases agree with TRBD2. This CDR3 comprises 16 residues. V lost 4 bases, J lost 5 bases, and 10 bases stayed unmatched. Germline V gene data show CDR1 as SGHAT and CDR2 as FQNNGV. The CDR3 DNA is TGTGCCAGCAGCTCCCTCTTCTCGCGGGGGACCGGGGAGCTGTTTTTT. Protein product: CASSSLFSRGTGELFF.

This clone was seen only once. The chain carries TRBV27 and TRBJ2-7; the D is unclear. Trimming took off 4 bases at V and 3 bases at J, with 16 bases between the two ends. The CDR3 sequence is 15 residues long. The germline CDR1 and CDR2 sequences are MNHEY and SMNVEV (reference sequence). CDR3 in DNA: TGTGCCAGCAGTTCTATACTAAGCCGGAGCTACGAGCAGTACTTC. Translation: CASSSILSRSYEQYF.

This chain connects TRBV6-6 to TRBJ2-3; possibly TRBD1 for D (6 bases). The germline CDR1 and CDR2 sequences are MNHNY and SVGAGI (reference sequence). V lost 1 base and J 3 bases, leaving 11 bases between the germline ends. The CDR3 covers 15 residues. CDR3 sequence (DNA): TGTGCCAGCAGTTACTTTGGACAGATGACAGATACGCAGTATTTT. This encodes CASSYFGQMTDTQYF.

Written as DNA, the CDR3 is TGTGCCAGTAGTATAGATCTACGATCACCCCTCCACTTT. Its protein product is CASSIDLRSPLHF. The chain combines TRBV19 with TRBJ1-6, with unresolved D. The ends were cut back, 0 bases at V and 10 bases at J, with 7 bases in the middle. The germline CDR1 and CDR2 sequences are LNHDA and SQIVND (reference sequence). The CDR3 is made up of 13 amino acids.

This chain uses TRBV19 with TRBJ2-3; D remains ambiguous. The germline V gene encodes CDR1 LNHDA and CDR2 SQIVND (reference sequence). The CDR3 is made up of 15 amino acids. Trimming cost V 2 bases and J 0 bases, with 9 bases left between them. The CDR3, as DNA: TGTGCCAGTAGTATATCTGAGGCTAGCACAGATACGCAGTATTTT. It is translated as CASSISEASTDTQYF.

This clone was seen once. CDR3 DNA: TGCGCCAGCAGCTTGGGGCTGAACACTGAAGCTTTCTTT. Protein sequence: CASSLGLNTEAFF. V usage is TRBV5-1 and J usage is TRBJ1-1; D remains ambiguous. Germline lookup yields CDR1 SGHRS and CDR2 YFSETQ. The V end lost 0 bases, the J end lost 0 bases, and 3 bases lay between the germline ends. The CDR3 loop spans 13 amino acids.

The J gene is TRBJ1-6, the V gene TRBV7-8, with a tentative D call TRBD1 (5 bases). V was shortened by 3 bases and J by 7 bases, with 13 bases between the two germline ends. This CDR3 comprises 15 residues. Germline values: CDR1 SGHVS, CDR2 FQNEAQ. CDR3 residues: CASSFSGTENSPLHF. The CDR3 DNA is TGTGCCAGCAGCTTCTCCGGGACGGAGAATTCACCCCTCCACTTT.

V and J are TRBV6-6 and TRBJ1-5; 7 bases agree with TRBD1. The CDR3 is 14 amino acids. With 7 bases clipped from V and 7 bases from J, the junction kept 10 bases outside the gene matches. From germline, CDR1 is MNHNY and CDR2 SVGAGI (reference sequence). Here the CDR3 reads CASTPQPGGQPQHF. The DNA of the CDR3 is TGTGCCAGCACCCCTCAGCCAGGGGGACAGCCCCAGCATTTT.

This rearrangement joins TRBV7-9 to TRBJ1-1, with D possibly TRBD1 on 5 matching bases. V was pared by 1 base and J by 5 bases, with 14 bases between. This CDR3 comprises 15 residues. In germline, CDR1 is SEHNR, CDR2 FQNEAQ (reference sequence). The DNA for the CDR3 is TGTGCCAGCAGCTTAGAGTCAGGGAGCAGTACTGAAGCTTTCTTT. This gives the protein CASSLESGSSTEAFF.

This clone has only one observation. The chain uses TRBV4-3 and TRBJ2-5, with D possibly TRBD2 on 6 matching bases. Trimming took off 0 bases at V and 5 bases at J, with 10 bases between the two ends. There are 14 residues in the CDR3. Germline V lookup: CDR1 LGHNA, CDR2 YSLEER. CDR3 nucleotides: TGCGCCAGCAGCCAAGATCCCCGGGGGGAGACCCAGTACTTC. Translating gives CASSQDPRGETQYF.

This chain joins TRBV15 and TRBJ2-6; the D gene is possibly TRBD2 (5 bases). CDR3 length equals 17 residues. V dropped 0 bases and J dropped 2 bases, with 11 bases sitting between them. Germline values: CDR1 LNHNV, CDR2 YYDKDF (reference sequence). CDR3 DNA sequence: TGTGCCACCAGCAGAGATGGCGGGTCTCCTGGGGCCAACGTCCTGACTTTC. This gives the protein CATSRDGGSPGANVLTF.

The V and J genes are TRBV27 and TRBJ2-1; TRBD2 aligns across 12 bases. CDR3 length: 17 residues. Per the germline V gene, CDR1 is MNHEY and CDR2 is SMNVEV (reference sequence). Trimming removed 2 bases from V and 5 bases from J; junction bases left unmatched: 7. Here the CDR3 reads CASSLTSGRPGNNEQFF. The CDR3 DNA follows: TGTGCCAGCAGTTTAACTAGCGGGAGGCCCGGAAACAATGAGCAGTTCTTC.

J is TRBJ2-1 and V is TRBV11-1; the match to TRBD1 covers 9 bases. There are 15 residues in the CDR3. V was pared by 2 bases and J by 7 bases, with 6 bases of the junction left unmatched. Germline V gives CDR1 SGHAT, CDR2 FQDESV (reference sequence). The chain's CDR3 is CASSLQQGAGNEQFF. CDR3 coding DNA: TGTGCCAGCAGCTTACAACAGGGGGCTGGGAATGAGCAGTTCTTC.

Worth noting for this clone: The junction differs from germline at one of its ends, possibly a read error. Other DNA sequences in the same sample also yield this CDR3. The V call is TRBV2, the J call TRBJ2-5; 10 bases are shared with TRBD2. The V gene's germline CDR1 is SNHLY and CDR2 FYNNEI. CDR3 size: 15 residues. The CDR3 coding sequence is TGTGCCAGCAGTATTCTAGCGGGAGTGGAGGAGACTCAGTACTTC. It translates to CASSILAGVEETQYF.

The rearrangement uses TRBV19 and TRBJ2-5; D is undetermined. CDR1 is LNHDA, CDR2 SQIVND, per germline (reference sequence). V was cut by 5 bases and J by 7 bases, with 14 bases left in between. This CDR3 has 13 amino acids. This chain's CDR3 is CASSPGRGVTQYF. In DNA, the CDR3 is TGTGCCAGTAGTCCCGGTAGAGGCGTGACCCAGTACTTC.

This rearrangement joins TRBV18 to TRBJ2-5, with D tentatively TRBD1 (5 bases). The CDR3 contains 13 residues. The V and J ends lost 4 bases and 5 bases respectively, with 11 bases between them. The germline gives CDR1 KGHSH, CDR2 LQKENI. CDR3 protein: CASSLQGGETQYF. DNA of the CDR3: TGTGCCAGCTCACTTCAGGGTGGGGAGACCCAGTACTTC.

The sample holds one count of this clone. The chain is built from TRBV19 and TRBJ2-1; 7 nucleotides match TRBD2. V lost 4 bases and J lost 7; bases outside the gene matches: 13. Germline loops: CDR1 LNHDA, CDR2 SQIVND (reference sequence). This CDR3 comprises 16 residues. The CDR3 loop is CASSTLVLLARNEQFF. The CDR3 DNA follows: TGTGCCAGTAGTACCCTCGTTTTACTAGCGAGAAATGAGCAGTTCTTC.